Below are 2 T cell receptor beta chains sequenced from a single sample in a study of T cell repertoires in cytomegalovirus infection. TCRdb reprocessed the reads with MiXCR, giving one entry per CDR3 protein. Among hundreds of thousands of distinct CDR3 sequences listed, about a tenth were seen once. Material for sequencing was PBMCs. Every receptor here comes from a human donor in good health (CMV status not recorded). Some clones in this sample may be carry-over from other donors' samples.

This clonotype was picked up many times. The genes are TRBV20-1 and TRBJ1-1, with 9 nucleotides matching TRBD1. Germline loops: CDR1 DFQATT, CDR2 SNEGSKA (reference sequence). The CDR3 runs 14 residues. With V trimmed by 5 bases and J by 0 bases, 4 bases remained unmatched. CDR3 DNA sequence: TGCAGTGCTTCGGGGGACAGGGTGAACACTGAAGCTTTCTTT. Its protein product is CSASGDRVNTEAFF.

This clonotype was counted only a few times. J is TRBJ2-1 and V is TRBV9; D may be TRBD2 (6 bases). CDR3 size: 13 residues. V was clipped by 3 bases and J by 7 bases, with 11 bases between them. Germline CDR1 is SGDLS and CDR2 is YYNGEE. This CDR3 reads CASSAPAGNEQFF. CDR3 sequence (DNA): TGTGCCAGCAGCGCCCCTGCGGGGAATGAGCAGTTCTTC.